This T cell receptor (beta chain) was captured by sequencing in a study of monozygotic twins with inflammatory bowel disease. The CDR3 extends over 13 amino acids. Looked up from germline, CDR1 is DFQATT and CDR2 is SNEGSKA (reference sequence). One entry per CDR3 protein, without DNA, is what TCRdb gives after re-calling the 5' RACE reads. The table lists approximately 330,000 distinct CDR3 sequences, with 2% to 2.5% in the top ten. Sequencing was done on a sample of blood. This TCR came from a human donor with ulcerative colitis or Crohn's disease, or a healthy co-twin of an affected twin (not recorded which). The V call is TRBV20-1, the J call TRBJ2-7. The CDR3 sequence is CSARRLGTYEQYF.